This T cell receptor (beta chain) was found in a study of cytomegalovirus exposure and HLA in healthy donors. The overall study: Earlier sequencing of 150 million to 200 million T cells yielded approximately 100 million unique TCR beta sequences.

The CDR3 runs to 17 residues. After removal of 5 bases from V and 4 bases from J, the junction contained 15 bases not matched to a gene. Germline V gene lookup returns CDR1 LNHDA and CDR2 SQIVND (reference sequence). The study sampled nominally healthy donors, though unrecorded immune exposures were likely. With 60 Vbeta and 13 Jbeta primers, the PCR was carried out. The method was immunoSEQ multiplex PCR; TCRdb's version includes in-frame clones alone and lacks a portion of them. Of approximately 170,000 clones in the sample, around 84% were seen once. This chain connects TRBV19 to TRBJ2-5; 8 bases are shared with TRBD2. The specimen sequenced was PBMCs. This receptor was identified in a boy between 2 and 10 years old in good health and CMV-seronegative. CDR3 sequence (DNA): TGTGCCAGTAGTGGGAGGGGCGGGAGGCTTCAGGGAGAGACCCAGTACTTC. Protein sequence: CASSGRGGRLQGETQYF.